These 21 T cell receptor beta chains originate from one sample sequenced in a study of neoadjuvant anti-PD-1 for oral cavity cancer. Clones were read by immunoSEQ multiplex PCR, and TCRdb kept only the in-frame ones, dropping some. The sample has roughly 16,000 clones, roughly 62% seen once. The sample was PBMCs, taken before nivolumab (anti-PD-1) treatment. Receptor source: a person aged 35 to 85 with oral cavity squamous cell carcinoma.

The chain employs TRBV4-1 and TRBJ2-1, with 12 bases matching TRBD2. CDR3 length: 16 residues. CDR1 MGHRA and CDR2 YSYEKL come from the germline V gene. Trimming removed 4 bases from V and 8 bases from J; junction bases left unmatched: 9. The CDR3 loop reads CASSPHLAGGPDEQFF. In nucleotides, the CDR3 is TGCGCCAGCAGCCCTCACCTAGCGGGAGGGCCGGATGAGCAGTTCTTC.

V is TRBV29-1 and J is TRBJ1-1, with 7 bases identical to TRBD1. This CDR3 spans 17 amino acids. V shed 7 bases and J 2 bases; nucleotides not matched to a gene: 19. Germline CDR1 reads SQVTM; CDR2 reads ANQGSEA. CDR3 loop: CSANVNRGTGVNTEAFF. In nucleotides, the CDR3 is TGCAGCGCTAACGTCAACAGGGGAACAGGGGTAAACACTGAAGCTTTCTTT.

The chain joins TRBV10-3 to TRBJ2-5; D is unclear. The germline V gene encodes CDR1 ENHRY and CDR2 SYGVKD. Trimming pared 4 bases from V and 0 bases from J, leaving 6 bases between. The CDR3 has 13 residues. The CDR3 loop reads CAISAQNQETQYF. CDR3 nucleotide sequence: TGTGCCATCAGTGCCCAAAACCAAGAGACCCAGTACTTC.

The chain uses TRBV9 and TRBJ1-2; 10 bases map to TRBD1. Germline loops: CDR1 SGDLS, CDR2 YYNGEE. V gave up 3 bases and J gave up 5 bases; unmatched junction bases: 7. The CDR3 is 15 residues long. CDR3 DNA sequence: TGTGCCAGCAGCGGGGACAGGGGCCCGAATTATGGCTACACCTTC. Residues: CASSGDRGPNYGYTF.

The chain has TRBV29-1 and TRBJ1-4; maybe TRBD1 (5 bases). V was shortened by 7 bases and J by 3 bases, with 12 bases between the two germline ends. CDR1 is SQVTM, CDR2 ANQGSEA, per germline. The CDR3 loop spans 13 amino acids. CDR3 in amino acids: CSGRGGSNEKLFF. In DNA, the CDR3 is TGCAGCGGGCGGGGGGGATCTAATGAAAAACTGTTTTTT. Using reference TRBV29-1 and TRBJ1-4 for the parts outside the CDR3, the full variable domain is SAVISQKPSRDICQRGTSLTIQCQVDSQVTMMFWYRQQPGQSLTLIATANQGSEATYESGFVIDKFPISRPNLTFSTLTVSNMSPEDSSIYLCSGRGGSNEKLFFGSGTQLSVL.

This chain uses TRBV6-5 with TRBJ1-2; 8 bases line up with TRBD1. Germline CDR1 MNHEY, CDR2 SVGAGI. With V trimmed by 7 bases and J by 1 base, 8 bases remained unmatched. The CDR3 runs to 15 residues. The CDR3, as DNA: TGTGCCAGCATTATACCGGGACAGGTTAACTATGGCTACACCTTC. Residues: CASIIPGQVNYGYTF.

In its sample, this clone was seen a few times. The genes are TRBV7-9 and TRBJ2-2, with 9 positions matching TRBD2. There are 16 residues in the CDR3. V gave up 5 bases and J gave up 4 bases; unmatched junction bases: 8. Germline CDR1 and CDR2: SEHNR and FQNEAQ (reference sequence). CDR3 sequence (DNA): TGTGCCAGCAGCACCATAGCGGGAGTCCTCACCGGGGAGCTGTTTTTT. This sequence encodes CASSTIAGVLTGELFF.

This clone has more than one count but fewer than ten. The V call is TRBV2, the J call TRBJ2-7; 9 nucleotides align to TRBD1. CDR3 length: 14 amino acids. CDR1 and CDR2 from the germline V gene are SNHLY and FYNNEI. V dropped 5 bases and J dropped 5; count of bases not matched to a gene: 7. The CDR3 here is CASSQPGQGNEQYF. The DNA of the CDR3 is TGTGCCAGCAGTCAGCCGGGACAGGGCAACGAGCAGTACTTC.

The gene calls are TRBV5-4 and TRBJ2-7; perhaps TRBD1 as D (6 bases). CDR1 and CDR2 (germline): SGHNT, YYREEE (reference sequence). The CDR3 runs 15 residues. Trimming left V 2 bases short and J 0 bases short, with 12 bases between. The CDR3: CASSFKQGSSYEQYF. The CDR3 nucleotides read TGTGCCAGCAGCTTCAAACAGGGCTCCTCCTACGAGCAGTACTTC.

The CDR3 reads CASSYFDQGEQYF. DNA for the CDR3: TGTGCCAGCAGTTACTTTGATCAGGGTGAGCAGTACTTC. The chain recombines TRBV6-5 with TRBJ2-7; the D gene is possibly TRBD1 (5 bases). Germline CDR1 reads MNHEY; CDR2 reads SVGAGI. Trimming shortened V by 1 base and J by 7 bases, and 11 bases separated the two germline ends. The CDR3 has 13 residues.

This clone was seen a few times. The CDR3 protein is CASSLNGGVGDGYTF. In nucleotides, the CDR3 is TGTGCCAGCAGTTTAAATGGGGGCGTAGGGGATGGCTACACCTTC. The V and J genes are TRBV27 and TRBJ1-2; D is perhaps TRBD1 (6 bases). Trimming took 2 bases from V and 6 from J, leaving 16 bases between them. The length of the CDR3 is 15 residues. Germline CDR1 is MNHEY and CDR2 is SMNVEV (reference sequence).

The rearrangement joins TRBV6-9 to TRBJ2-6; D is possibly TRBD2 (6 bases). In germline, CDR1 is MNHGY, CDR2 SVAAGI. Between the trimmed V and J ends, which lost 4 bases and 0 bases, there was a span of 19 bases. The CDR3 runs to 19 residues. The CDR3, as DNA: TGTGCCAGCAGTTCCCCCCCTCCGGGACTGACCTCTGGGGCCAACGTCCTGACTTTC. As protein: CASSSPPPGLTSGANVLTF.

The CDR3 DNA follows: TGCGCCAGCAGCTTGCCAGCGGGAAAGGGAGATACGCAGTATTTT. It specifies CASSLPAGKGDTQYF. The chain recombines TRBV5-1 with TRBJ2-3; 7 nucleotides line up with TRBD2. CDR1 is SGHRS, CDR2 YFSETQ, per germline. The CDR3 is 15 residues long. Trimming at V came to 1 base and at J to 5 bases, leaving 7 bases not matched to a gene.

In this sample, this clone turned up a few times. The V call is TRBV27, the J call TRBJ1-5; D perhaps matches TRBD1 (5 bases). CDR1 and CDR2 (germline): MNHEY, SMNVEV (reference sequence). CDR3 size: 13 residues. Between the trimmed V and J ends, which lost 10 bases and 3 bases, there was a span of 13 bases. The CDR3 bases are TGTGCCATCTCGTCAGGGCCCAATCAGCCCCAGCATTTT. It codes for CAISSGPNQPQHF.

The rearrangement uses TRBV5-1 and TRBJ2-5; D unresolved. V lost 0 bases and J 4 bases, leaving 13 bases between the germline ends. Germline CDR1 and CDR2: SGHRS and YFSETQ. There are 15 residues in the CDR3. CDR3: CASSLANQKLETQYF. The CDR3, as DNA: TGCGCCAGCAGCTTGGCAAATCAAAAGTTAGAGACCCAGTACTTC.

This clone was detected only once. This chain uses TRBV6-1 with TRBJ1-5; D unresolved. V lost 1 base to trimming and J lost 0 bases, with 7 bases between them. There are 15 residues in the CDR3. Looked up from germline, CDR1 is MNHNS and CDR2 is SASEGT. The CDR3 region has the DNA TGTGCCAGCAGTGAAGGGATCATTAGCAATCAGCCCCAGCATTTT. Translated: CASSEGIISNQPQHF.

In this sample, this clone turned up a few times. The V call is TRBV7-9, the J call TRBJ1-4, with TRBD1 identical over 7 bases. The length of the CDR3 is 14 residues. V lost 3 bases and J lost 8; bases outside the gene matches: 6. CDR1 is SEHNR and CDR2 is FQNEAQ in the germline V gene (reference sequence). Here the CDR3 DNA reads TGTGCCAGCAGCTTCGACAGGGTGGCGGAAAAACTGTTTTTT. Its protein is CASSFDRVAEKLFF.

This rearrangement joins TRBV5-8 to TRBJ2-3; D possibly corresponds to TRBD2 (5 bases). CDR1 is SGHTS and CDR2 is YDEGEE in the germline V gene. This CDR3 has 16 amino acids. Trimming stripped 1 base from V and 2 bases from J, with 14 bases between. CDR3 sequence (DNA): TGTGCCAGCAGCTTGCAGTTTCCCGGGGTCACAGATACGCAGTATTTT. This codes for CASSLQFPGVTDTQYF.

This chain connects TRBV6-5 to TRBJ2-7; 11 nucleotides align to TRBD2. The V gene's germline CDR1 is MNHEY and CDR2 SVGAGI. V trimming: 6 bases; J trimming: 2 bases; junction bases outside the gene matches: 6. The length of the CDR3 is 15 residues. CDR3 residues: CASRRTSGPTYEQYF. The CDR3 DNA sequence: TGTGCCAGCAGGCGGACTAGCGGGCCAACCTACGAGCAGTACTTC.

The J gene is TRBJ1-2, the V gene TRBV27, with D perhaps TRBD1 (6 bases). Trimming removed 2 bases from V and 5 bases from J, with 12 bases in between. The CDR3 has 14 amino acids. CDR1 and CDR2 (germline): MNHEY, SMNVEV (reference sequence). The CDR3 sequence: CASSLQQGSYGYTF. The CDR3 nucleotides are TGTGCCAGCAGTTTACAACAGGGATCATATGGCTACACCTTC.

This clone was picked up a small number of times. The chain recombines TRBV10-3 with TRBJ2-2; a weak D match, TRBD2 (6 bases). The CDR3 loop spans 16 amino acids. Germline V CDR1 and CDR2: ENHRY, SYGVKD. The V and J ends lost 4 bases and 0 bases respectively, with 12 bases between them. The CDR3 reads CAISVSSESNTGELFF. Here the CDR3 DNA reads TGTGCCATCAGTGTGTCTAGCGAATCGAACACCGGGGAGCTGTTTTTT.